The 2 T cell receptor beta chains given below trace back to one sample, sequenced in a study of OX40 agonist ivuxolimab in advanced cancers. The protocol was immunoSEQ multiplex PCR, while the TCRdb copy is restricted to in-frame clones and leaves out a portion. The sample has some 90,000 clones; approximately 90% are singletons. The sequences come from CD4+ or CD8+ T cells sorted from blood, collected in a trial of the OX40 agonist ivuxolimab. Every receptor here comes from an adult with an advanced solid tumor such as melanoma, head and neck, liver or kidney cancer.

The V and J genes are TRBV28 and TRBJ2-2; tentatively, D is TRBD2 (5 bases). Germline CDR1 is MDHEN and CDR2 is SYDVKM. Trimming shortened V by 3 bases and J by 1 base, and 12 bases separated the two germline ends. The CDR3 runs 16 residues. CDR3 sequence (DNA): TGTGCCAGCAGTTTTTCGGGGTGGGGGAACACCGGGGAGCTGTTTTTT. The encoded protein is CASSFSGWGNTGELFF. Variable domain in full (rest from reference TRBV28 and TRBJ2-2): DVKVTQSSRYLVKRTGEKVFLECVQDMDHENMFWYRQDPGLGLRLIYFSYDVKMKEKGDIPEGYSVSREKKERFSLILESASTNQTSMYLCASSFSGWGNTGELFFGEGSRLTVL.

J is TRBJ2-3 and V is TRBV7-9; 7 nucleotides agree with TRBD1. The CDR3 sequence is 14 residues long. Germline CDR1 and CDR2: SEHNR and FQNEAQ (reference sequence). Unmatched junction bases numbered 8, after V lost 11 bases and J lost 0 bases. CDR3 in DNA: TGTGCCGGACAGGATTTTTCTAGCACAGATACGCAGTATTTT. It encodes CAGQDFSSTDTQYF.